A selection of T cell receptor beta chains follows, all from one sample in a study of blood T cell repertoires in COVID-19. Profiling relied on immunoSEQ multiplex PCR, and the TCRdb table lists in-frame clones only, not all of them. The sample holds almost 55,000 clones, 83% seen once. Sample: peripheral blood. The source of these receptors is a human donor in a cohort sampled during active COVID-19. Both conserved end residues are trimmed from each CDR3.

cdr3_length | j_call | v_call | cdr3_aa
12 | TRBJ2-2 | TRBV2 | ASRDLGYDGELF
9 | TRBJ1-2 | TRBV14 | ARPGEGSYT
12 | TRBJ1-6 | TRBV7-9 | ASSLEQGSSPLH
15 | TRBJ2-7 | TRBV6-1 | ASSEGLTGVESYEQY
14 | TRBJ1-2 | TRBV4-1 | ASSQDPGTGRGGYT
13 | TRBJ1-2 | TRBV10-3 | AIRDPGQSNYGYT
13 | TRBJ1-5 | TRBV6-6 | ASSYDSLSNQPQH
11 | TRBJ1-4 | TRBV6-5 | ATGGVGGEKLF
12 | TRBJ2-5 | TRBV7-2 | ASSPSHVQETQY
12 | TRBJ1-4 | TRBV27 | ASSGAAFNEKLF
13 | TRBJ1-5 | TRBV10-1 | ASPGQMGLRQPQH
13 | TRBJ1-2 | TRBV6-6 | ASSRRDRGSHGYT
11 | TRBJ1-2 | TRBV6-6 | ASSRDRGDGYT
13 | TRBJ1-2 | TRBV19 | ASSISQATGYGYT
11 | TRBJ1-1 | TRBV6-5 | ASSYSEDAEAF
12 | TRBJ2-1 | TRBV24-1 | ATSPASSYNEQF
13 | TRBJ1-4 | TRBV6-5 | ATHPNRVVHEKLF
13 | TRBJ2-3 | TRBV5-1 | ASSLVPGGADTQY
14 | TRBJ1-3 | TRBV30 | AWSVLDRGFGNTIY
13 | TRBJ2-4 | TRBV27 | ASSWQGLAKNIQY
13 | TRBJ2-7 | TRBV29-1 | SVGRGIQHHYEQY
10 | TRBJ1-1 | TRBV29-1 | SVVRGGSEAF
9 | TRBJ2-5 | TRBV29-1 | SLRAGPTQY
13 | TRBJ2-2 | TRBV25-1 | ASRAEGGVTGELF
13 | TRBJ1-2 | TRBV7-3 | ASSSYLGTGGGYT
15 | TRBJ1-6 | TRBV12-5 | ASGLVTGGSYNSPLH
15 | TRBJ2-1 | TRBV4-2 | ASSQDIASGGDNEQF
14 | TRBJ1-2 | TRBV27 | ASRRLERQGASGYT
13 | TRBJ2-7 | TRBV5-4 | ASSLFAGVSYEQY
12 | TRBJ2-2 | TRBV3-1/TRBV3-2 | ASSGTGHTGELF
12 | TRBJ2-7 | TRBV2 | ASSDRPGPYEQY
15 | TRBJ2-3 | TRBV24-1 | ATSDPGAPPNTDTQY